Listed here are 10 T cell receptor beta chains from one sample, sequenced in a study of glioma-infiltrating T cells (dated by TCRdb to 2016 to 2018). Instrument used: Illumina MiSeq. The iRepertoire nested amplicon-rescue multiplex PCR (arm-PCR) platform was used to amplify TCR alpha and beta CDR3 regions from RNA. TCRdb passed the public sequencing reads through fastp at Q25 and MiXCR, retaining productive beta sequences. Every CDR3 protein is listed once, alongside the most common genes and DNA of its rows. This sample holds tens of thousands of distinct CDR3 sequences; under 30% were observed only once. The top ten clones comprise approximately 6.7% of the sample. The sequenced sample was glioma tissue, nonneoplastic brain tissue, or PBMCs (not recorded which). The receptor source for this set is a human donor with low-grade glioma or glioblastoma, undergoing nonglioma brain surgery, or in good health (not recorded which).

In DNA form, the CDR3 reads TGTGCCAGCAGCCAAAGACGCAATGAAAAACTGTTTTTT. It is translated as CASSQRRNEKLFF. The chain carries TRBV4-2 and TRBJ1-4, with D hard to call. Looked up from germline, CDR1 is LGHNA and CDR2 is YNFKEQ. The germline V and J ends were trimmed by 2 bases and 5 bases, with 6 bases remaining between them. CDR3 length: 13 amino acids.

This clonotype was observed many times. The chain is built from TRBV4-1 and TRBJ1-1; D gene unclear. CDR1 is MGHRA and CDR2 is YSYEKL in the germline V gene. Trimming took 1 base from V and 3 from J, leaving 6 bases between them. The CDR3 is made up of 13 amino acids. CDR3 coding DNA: TGCGCCAGCAGCCAAGCCCAATACACTGAAGCTTTCTTT. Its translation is CASSQAQYTEAFF.

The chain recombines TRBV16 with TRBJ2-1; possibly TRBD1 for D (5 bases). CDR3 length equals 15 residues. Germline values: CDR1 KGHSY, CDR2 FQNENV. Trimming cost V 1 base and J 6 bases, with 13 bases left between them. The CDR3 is CASSQLKGGANEQFF. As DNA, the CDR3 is TGTGCCAGCAGCCAATTAAAAGGTGGGGCCAATGAGCAGTTCTTC.

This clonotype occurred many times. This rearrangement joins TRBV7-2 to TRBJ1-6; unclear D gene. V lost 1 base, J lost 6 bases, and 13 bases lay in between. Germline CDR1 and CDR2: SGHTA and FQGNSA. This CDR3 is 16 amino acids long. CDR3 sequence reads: CASSLGASRFNSPLHF. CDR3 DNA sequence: TGTGCCAGCAGCTTAGGGGCATCGCGCTTTAATTCACCCCTCCACTTT.

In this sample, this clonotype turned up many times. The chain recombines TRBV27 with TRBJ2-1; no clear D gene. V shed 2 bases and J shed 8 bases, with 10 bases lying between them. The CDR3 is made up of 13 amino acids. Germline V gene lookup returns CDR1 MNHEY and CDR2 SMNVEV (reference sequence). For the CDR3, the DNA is TGTGCCAGCAGTTTAAACAGAGCGCATGAGCAGTTCTTC. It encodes CASSLNRAHEQFF.

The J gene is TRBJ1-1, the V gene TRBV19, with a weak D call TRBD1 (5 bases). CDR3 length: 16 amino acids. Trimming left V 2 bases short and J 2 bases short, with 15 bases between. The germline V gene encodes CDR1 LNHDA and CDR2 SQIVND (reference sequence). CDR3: CASSIRTPGGNTEAFF. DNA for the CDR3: TGTGCCAGTAGTATAAGGACGCCGGGGGGAAACACTGAAGCTTTCTTT.

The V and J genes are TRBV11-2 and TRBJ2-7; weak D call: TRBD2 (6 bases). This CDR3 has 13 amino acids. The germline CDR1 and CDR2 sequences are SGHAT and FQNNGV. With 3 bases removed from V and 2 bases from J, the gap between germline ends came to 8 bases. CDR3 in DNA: TGTGCCAGCAGCTTCGCGGGGACCTACGAGCAGTACTTC. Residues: CASSFAGTYEQYF.

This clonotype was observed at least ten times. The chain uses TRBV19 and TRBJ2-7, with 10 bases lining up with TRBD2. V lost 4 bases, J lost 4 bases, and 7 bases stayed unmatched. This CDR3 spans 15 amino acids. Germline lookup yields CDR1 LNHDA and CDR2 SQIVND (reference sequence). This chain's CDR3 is CASSTWTSGSYEQYF. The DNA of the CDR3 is TGTGCCAGTAGTACGTGGACTAGCGGATCGTACGAGCAGTACTTC.

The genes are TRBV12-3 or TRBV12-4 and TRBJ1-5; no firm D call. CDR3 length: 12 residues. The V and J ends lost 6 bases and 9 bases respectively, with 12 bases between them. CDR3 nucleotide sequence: TGTGCCAGCAGCTCTACGTACGGGCCCCAGCATTTT. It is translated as CASSSTYGPQHF.

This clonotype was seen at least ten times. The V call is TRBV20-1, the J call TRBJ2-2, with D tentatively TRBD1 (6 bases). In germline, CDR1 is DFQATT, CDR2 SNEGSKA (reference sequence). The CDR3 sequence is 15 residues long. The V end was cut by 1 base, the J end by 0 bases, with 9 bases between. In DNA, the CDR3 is TGCAGTGCTAGAGCAGGGACAACGAACACCGGGGAGCTGTTTTTT. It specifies CSARAGTTNTGELFF.